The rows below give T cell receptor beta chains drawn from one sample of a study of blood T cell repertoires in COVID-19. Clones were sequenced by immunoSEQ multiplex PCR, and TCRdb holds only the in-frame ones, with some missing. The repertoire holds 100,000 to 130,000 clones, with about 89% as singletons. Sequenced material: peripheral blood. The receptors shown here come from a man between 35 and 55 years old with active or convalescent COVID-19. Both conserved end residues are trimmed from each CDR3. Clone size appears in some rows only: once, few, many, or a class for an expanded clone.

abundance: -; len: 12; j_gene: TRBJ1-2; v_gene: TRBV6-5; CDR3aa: ASSYSGDRDGYT
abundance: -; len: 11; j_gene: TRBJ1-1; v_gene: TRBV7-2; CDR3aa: ASSDRANTEAF
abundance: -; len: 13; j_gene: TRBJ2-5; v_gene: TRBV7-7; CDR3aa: ASSPLAGERKTQY
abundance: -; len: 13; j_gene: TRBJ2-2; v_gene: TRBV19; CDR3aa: ASSMVGYQAGELF
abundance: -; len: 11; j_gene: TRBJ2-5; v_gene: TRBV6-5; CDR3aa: ASSYVRGETQY
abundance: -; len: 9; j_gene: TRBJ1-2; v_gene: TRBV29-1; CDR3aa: SDTRPYGYT
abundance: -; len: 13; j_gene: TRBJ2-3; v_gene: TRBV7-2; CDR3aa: ASSWRGGSTDTQY
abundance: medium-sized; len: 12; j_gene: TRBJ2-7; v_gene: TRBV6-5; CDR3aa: ASSYSRQGHEQY
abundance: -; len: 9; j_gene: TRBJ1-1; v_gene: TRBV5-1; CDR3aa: ASNGDSEAF
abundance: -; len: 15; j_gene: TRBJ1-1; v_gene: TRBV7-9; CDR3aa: ASSSRRAGDLNTEAF
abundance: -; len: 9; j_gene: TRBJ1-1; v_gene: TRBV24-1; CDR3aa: ATSDGIEAF
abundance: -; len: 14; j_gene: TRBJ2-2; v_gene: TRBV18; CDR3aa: ASSPLPGGSTGELF
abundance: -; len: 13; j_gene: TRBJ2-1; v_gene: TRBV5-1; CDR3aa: ASSGGGGGVNEQF
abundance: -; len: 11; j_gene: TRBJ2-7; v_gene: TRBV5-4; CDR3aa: ASSLGQASEQY
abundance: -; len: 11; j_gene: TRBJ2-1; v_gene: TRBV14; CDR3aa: ASSQGTYNEQF
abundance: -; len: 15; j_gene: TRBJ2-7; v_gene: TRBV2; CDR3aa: ASSEWGLAGNSYEQY
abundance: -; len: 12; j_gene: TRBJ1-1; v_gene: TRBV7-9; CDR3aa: ASSTTTGNTEAF
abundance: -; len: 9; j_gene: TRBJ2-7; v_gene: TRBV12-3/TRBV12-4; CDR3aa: ASSQSYEQY
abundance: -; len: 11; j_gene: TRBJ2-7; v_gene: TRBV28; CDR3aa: ASSFFPRYEQY
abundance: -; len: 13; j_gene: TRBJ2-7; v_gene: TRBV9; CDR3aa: ASSPRRGSHYEQY
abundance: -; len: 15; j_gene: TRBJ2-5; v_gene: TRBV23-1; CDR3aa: ASGYDRVVNKEETQY
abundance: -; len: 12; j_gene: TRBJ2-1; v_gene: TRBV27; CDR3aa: ASCLSGVYNEQF
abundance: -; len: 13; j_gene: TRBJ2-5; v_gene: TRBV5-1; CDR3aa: ASSWDRVVQETQY
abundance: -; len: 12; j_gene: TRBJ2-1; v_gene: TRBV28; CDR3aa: ASSFGSASDEQF
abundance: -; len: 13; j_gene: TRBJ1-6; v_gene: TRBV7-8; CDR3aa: ASSSDRQGNSPLH
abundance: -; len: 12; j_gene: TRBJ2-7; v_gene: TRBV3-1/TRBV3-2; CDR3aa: ASKGIAGDYEQY
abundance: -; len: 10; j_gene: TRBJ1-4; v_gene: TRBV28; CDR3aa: ASREGFEKLF
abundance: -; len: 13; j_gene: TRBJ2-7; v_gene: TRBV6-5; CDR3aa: ASSYPRQGSYEQY
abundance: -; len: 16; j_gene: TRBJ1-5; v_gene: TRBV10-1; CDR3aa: ASSQPDPGQGISQPQH
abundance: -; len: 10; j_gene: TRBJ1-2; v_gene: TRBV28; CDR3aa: ASTLGQFDYT
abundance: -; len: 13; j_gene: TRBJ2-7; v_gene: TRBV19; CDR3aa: ASSDLSAGSYEQY
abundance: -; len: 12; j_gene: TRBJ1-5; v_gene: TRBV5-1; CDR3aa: ASSLDSLGQPQH
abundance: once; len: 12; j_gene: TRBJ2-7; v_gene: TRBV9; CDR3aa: ASSVRQGGYEQY
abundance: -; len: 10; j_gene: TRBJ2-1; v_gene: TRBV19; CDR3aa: ASSIVSGAQF
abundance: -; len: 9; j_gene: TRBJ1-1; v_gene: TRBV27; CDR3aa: ASHFPTEAF
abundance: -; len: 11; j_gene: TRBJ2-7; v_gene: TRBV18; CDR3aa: ASSPPGPYEQY
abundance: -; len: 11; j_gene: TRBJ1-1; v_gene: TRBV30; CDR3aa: AWSRSVNTEAF
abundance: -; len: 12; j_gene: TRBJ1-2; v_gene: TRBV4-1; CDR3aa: ASSQEGQGWGYT
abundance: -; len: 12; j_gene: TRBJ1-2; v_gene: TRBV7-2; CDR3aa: ASSLDAGVSGYT
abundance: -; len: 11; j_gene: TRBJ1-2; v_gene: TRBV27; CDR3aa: ASRQQGARGYT
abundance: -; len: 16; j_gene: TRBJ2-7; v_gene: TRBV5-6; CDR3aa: ASSQYIQASGRSYEQY